This T cell receptor beta chain was sequenced for a study of shared clonotypes between healthy human individuals. V was cut by 5 bases and J by 0 bases, with 6 bases left in between. Germline assignment: CDR1 LNHDA and CDR2 SQIVND (reference sequence). The CDR3 covers 13 residues. TCRdb's copy holds only in-frame clones and misses some; the assay was immunoSEQ multiplex PCR. The sample has approximately 810,000 clones; 80% to 95% are singletons. Naive CD8 cells comprised CD45RO-negative, CCR7-positively selected cells, excluding terminally differentiated effector memory CD45RA+ cells. Sample: naive CD8+ T cells sorted from blood. This chain joins TRBV19 and TRBJ2-3; D is perhaps TRBD2 (5 bases). The clonotype was recovered from a man aged 30 to 45 in good health. The CDR3 region is CASSGLSTDTQYF. The CDR3 DNA reads as TGTGCCAGTAGTGGACTTAGCACAGATACGCAGTATTTT.